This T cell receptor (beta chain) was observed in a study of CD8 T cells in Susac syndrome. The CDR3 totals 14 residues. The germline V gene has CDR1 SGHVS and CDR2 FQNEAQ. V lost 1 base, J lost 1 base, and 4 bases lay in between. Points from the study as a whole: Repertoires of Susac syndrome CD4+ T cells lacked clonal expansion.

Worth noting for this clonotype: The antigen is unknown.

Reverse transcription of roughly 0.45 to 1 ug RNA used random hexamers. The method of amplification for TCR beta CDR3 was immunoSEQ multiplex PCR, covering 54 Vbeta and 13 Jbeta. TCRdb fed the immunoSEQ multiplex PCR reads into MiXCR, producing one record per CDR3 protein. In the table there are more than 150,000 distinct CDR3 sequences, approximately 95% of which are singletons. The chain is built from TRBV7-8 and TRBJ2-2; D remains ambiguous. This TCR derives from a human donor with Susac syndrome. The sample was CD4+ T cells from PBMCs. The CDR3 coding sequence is TGTGCCAGCAGCTTAGAAGGGAACACCGGGGAGCTGTTTTTT. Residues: CASSLEGNTGELFF.